These T cell receptor beta chains were read from a single sample in a study of T cell repertoires in cytomegalovirus infection. In TCRdb, the reads were re-called with MiXCR into one record per CDR3 protein. Of around 95,000 distinct CDR3 sequences in the sample, about 31% were seen once. These receptors lack a known antigen. Sequencing was performed on CD8+ T cells from cultured PBMCs, taken from culture after CMV antigen stimulation. The receptors shown here come from a human donor in good health (CMV status not recorded). Some clones in this sample may be carry-over from other donors' samples. The CDR3 runs from the conserved cysteine through the conserved F or W. A D gene is named only where the DNA matches it firmly. Clone size is given for some rows only: seen once, a few or many times, or a class if the clone is expanded.

clone_size: few; v_call: TRBV7-6; j_call: TRBJ1-4; d_call: .; cdr3_nt: TGTGCCAGCAACGTCGGGTGGGGTGAAAAACTGTTTTTT; cdr3_aa: CASNVGWGEKLFF
clone_size: .; v_call: TRBV9; j_call: TRBJ2-7; d_call: .; cdr3_nt: TGTGCCAGCAGCCCAGAGGGAGAATCCTACGAGCAGTACTTC; cdr3_aa: CASSPEGESYEQYF
clone_size: few; v_call: TRBV27; j_call: TRBJ2-7; d_call: .; cdr3_nt: TGTGCCAGCAGTTCCCAGGGGGGCTACGAGCAGTACTTC; cdr3_aa: CASSSQGGYEQYF
clone_size: few; v_call: TRBV7-9; j_call: TRBJ1-1; d_call: .; cdr3_nt: TGTGCCAGCAGCTTAATCAGGGTGATGGATGAAGCTTTCTTT; cdr3_aa: CASSLIRVMDEAFF
clone_size: many; v_call: TRBV7-9; j_call: TRBJ1-1; d_call: .; cdr3_nt: TGTGCCAGCACCCTGACACCGAACACTGAAGCTTTCTTT; cdr3_aa: CASTLTPNTEAFF
clone_size: .; v_call: TRBV7-8; j_call: TRBJ2-1; d_call: TRBD2; cdr3_nt: TGTGCCAGCAGCTTAGTGTGGGGGGGGGACGGGGAGCAGTTCTTC; cdr3_aa: CASSLVWGGDGEQFF
clone_size: .; v_call: TRBV5-6; j_call: TRBJ2-7; d_call: .; cdr3_nt: TGTGCCAGCATCGAGAGGGGGGGAGGATCCTACGAGCAGTACTTC; cdr3_aa: CASIERGGGSYEQYF
clone_size: .; v_call: TRBV9; j_call: TRBJ2-5; d_call: .; cdr3_nt: TGTGCCAGCAGCGTCTGGGGCGGAGGGCCCCAAGAGACCCAGTACTTC; cdr3_aa: CASSVWGGGPQETQYF
clone_size: .; v_call: TRBV7-9; j_call: TRBJ1-2; d_call: .; cdr3_nt: TGTGCCAGCAGCGAAGGGGACCTAAACTATGGCTACACCTTC; cdr3_aa: CASSEGDLNYGYTF
clone_size: .; v_call: TRBV12-3/TRBV12-4; j_call: TRBJ1-1; d_call: .; cdr3_nt: TGTGCCAGCAGCCCCTCCACTGAAGCTTTCTTT; cdr3_aa: CASSPSTEAFF
clone_size: few; v_call: TRBV10-3; j_call: TRBJ2-2; d_call: .; cdr3_nt: TGTGCCATCAGTGAGACGAACACCGGGGAGCTGTTTTTT; cdr3_aa: CAISETNTGELFF
clone_size: .; v_call: TRBV12-3/TRBV12-4; j_call: TRBJ1-2; d_call: .; cdr3_nt: TGTGCCAGCAGCCCTGGGGTCTATGGCTACACCTTC; cdr3_aa: CASSPGVYGYTF
clone_size: .; v_call: TRBV2; j_call: TRBJ1-1; d_call: .; cdr3_nt: TGTGCCAGCAGCGCGGGACGGAGAGGGACTGAAGCTTTCTTT; cdr3_aa: CASSAGRRGTEAFF